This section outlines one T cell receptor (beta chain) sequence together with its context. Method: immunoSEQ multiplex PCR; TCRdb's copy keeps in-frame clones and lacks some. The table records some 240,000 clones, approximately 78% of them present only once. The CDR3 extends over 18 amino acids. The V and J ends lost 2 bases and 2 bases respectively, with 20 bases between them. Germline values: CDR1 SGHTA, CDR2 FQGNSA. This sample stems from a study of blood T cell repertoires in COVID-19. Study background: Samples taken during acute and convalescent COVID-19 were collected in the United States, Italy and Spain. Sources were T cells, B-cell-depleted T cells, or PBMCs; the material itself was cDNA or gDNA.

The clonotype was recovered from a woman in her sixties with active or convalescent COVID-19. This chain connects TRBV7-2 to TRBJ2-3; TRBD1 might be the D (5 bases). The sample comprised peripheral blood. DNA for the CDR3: TGTGCCAGCAGCTTACTCCGTTTAGGGCAGGGCCACACAGATACGCAGTATTTT. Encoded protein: CASSLLRLGQGHTDTQYF. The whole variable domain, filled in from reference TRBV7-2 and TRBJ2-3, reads GAGVSQSPSNKVTEKGKDVELRCDPISGHTALYWYRQSLGQGLEFLIYFQGNSAPDKSGLPSDRFSAERTGGSVSTLTIQRTQQEDSAVYLCASSLLRLGQGHTDTQYFGPGTRLTVL.